The clone carrying this TCR beta chain was counted a few times. The sequencing template was cDNA reverse transcribed from extracted RNA. The repertoire was sequenced with immunoSEQ multiplex PCR; TCRdb's copy has only in-frame clones and lacks some. The profile shows about 180,000 clones, about 61% of them singletons. The record originates from a study of CD8+ T cells in alopecia areata. The overall study: After 6 to 18 months of tofacitinib, follow-up continued 6 months off drug. Severity of treated patients was scored by affected scalp percentage.

As for treatment: oral pan-JAK inhibitor, 5-10 mg twice daily. Collection of lesional scalp punch biopsies and peripheral blood was performed in alopecia areata patients. Sorting of CD4+ and CD8+ T cells was performed on PBMCs. This material consisted of CD4+ T cells sorted from blood, taken at approximately week 60, from a patient treated with tofacitinib. This clonotype was sampled from a human donor with alopecia areata.

The CDR3: CASSTRGEGNYGYTF. As DNA, the CDR3 is TGTGCCAGCAGTACGCGGGGGGAGGGTAACTATGGCTACACCTTC. The chain recombines TRBV6-5 with TRBJ1-2; perhaps TRBD1 as D (5 bases). Germline V gives CDR1 MNHEY, CDR2 SVGAGI. The CDR3 has 15 amino acids. The V and J ends lost 5 bases and 1 base respectively, with 14 bases between them.